This T cell receptor beta chain was captured by sequencing in a study of vaccination and CD4 T cells after COVID-19. Findings of the study overall: Only post-vaccination samples contained a median approximately 85% of the reactive clones in convalescent patients.

The Oncomine TCR Beta short-read assay sequenced DNA from cultured CD4+ T cells. The source of extracted genomic DNA was cultured CD4+ T cells. TCRdb reprocessed the PCR reads with MiXCR, giving one entry per CDR3 protein. The sample includes approximately 20,000 distinct CDR3 sequences, around 33% seen only once; the top ten take under 15%. Treatment in this sample: roughly 10-day PBMC culture with coronavirus spike peptide pools or control peptides (ViraFEST assay). Germline CDR1 and CDR2: MDHEN and SYDVKM. This CDR3 region has 14 residues. With V trimmed by 3 bases and J by 6 bases, 7 bases remained unmatched. About this clonotype itself: Its antigen is unknown.

The chain recombines TRBV28 with TRBJ1-1; TRBD1 matches at 7 bases. Sequencing was done on a sample of cultured CD4+ T cells from blood. The sequence was obtained from a human donor with COVID-19. The CDR3 coding sequence is TGTGCCAGCAGTTTTTCCCGACAGGGCCCTGAAGCTTTCTTT. As protein: CASSFSRQGPEAFF.